What follows are 13 T cell receptor beta chains derived from one specimen sequenced in a study of PD-1 blockade in classical Hodgkin lymphoma. Data came from immunoSEQ multiplex PCR; TCRdb stores just in-frame clones and leaves some out. Altogether 25,000 to 35,000 clones are present, 71% being singletons, with the ten largest covering 3% to 4%. Relapse after autologous stem cell transplantation occurred in every patient, and brentuximab vedotin exposure varied. This specimen was peripheral blood mononuclear cells (PBMCs), taken before the second cycle of nivolumab. These receptors originate from a human donor with classical Hodgkin lymphoma.

The chain carries TRBV4-3 and TRBJ1-3; a possible D gene is TRBD1 (5 bases). This CDR3 contains 16 residues. Per germline, CDR1 LGHNA and CDR2 YSLEER. V was trimmed by 4 bases and J by 1 base, leaving 14 bases between them. The CDR3: CASSRNSGVSGNTIYF. The CDR3 region has the DNA TGCGCCAGCAGCCGTAATTCGGGGGTTTCTGGAAACACCATATATTTT.

The chain links TRBV4-2 to TRBJ2-3; 10 nucleotides line up with TRBD2. Germline V CDR1 and CDR2: LGHNA, YNFKEQ. Trimming at V came to 2 bases and at J to 2 bases, leaving 4 bases not matched to a gene. The CDR3 consists of 16 residues. CDR3 residues: CASSQLAGEPTDTQYF. The CDR3 DNA sequence: TGTGCCAGCAGCCAACTAGCGGGGGAACCCACAGATACGCAGTATTTT.

The V and J genes are TRBV27 and TRBJ1-3; possible D gene TRBD1, 5 bases. Germline CDR1 is MNHEY and CDR2 is SMNVEV (reference sequence). The CDR3 totals 13 residues. Trimming took off 1 base at V and 9 bases at J, with 10 bases between the two ends. The CDR3 sequence: CASSLLSGATIYF. CDR3 bases: TGTGCCAGCAGTTTATTGTCCGGGGCCACCATATATTTT.

The gene calls are TRBV7-9 and TRBJ2-6, with unresolved D. The CDR3 has 17 residues. V gave up 2 bases and J gave up 4 bases, with 15 bases separating them. The germline gives CDR1 SEHNR, CDR2 FQNEAQ (reference sequence). CDR3 sequence reads: CASSLNREVRGANVLTF. The CDR3 coding sequence is TGTGCCAGCAGCTTAAATAGAGAGGTGCGGGGGGCCAACGTCCTGACTTTC.

The rearrangement joins TRBV7-9 to TRBJ1-1; 7 bases align to TRBD1. The CDR3 covers 19 residues. The germline V gene has CDR1 SEHNR and CDR2 FQNEAQ (reference sequence). J was trimmed by 10 bases and V by 2 bases; bases with no gene match: 25. The CDR3 nucleotides read TGTGCCAGCAGCTTATTTGGGGGCCAACGACAGGGCCCGCTGAAAGGAGCTTTCTTT. Amino acid sequence: CASSLFGGQRQGPLKGAFF.

V gene TRBV7-9 combines with J gene TRBJ2-3, with unresolved D. The length of the CDR3 is 13 residues. The germline gives CDR1 SEHNR, CDR2 FQNEAQ (reference sequence). Trimming removed 5 bases at V and 10 bases at J, with 16 bases between. Here the CDR3 reads CASSLQGPSPQYF. DNA for the CDR3: TGTGCCAGCAGCCTCCAAGGGCCTAGTCCGCAGTATTTT. The entire variable domain, with the rest obtained from reference TRBV7-9 and TRBJ2-3, is as follows: DTGVSQNPRHKITKRGQNVTFRCDPISEHNRLYWYRQTLGQGPEFLTYFQNEAQLEKSRLLSDRFSAERPKGSFSTLEIQRTEQGDSAMYLCASSLQGPSPQYFGPGTRLTVL.

The chain carries TRBV5-1 and TRBJ1-1; the D gene is possibly TRBD1 (5 bases). The CDR3 contains 14 residues. Germline V gene sequence: CDR1 SGHRS, CDR2 YFSETQ. Between the trimmed V and J ends, which lost 2 bases and 3 bases, there was a span of 11 bases. CDR3 region: CASSLIGEDTEAFF. The CDR3 nucleotides are TGCGCCAGCAGCTTAATAGGGGAGGACACTGAAGCTTTCTTT.

The chain carries TRBV2 and TRBJ2-5; D is unresolved. Germline CDR1 and CDR2: SNHLY and FYNNEI. The V end lost 3 bases, the J end lost 5 bases, and 7 bases lay between the germline ends. CDR3 length: 12 amino acids. The CDR3 DNA sequence: TGTGCCAGCAGTGACGAGACGGAGACCCAGTACTTC. As protein: CASSDETETQYF.

J is TRBJ2-1 and V is TRBV30; D ambiguous. From germline, CDR1 is GTSNPN and CDR2 SVGIG (reference sequence). With 4 bases removed from V and 6 bases from J, the gap between germline ends came to 7 bases. This CDR3 spans 11 amino acids. The CDR3 DNA reads as TGTGCCTGGACTAGTAGCAATGAGCAGTTCTTC. Amino acid sequence: CAWTSSNEQFF.

The chain joins TRBV4-1 to TRBJ2-5; unclear D gene. Matching the DNA end better, TRBJ2-7 makes the J call doubtful. This CDR3 spans 12 amino acids. CDR1 and CDR2 (germline): MGHRA, YSYEKL. The CDR3 nucleotides are TGCGCCAGCAGCCAAGACGGGTACGAGCAGTACTTC. Its protein is CASSQDGYEQYF.

The genes are TRBV5-4 and TRBJ1-2, with D perhaps matching TRBD1 (6 bases). The length of the CDR3 is 15 residues. V gave up 2 bases and J gave up 3 bases, with 14 bases separating them. Per germline, CDR1 SGHNT and CDR2 YYREEE (reference sequence). Here the CDR3 reads CASSFAGDRDYGYTF. DNA of the CDR3: TGTGCCAGCAGCTTCGCAGGGGATCGGGACTATGGCTACACCTTC.

The chain links TRBV2 to TRBJ2-1; TRBD1 is a possible D gene (5 bases). The ends were cut back, 6 bases at V and 0 bases at J, with 12 bases in the middle. Germline V gene sequence: CDR1 SNHLY, CDR2 FYNNEI. The CDR3 runs 15 residues. This chain's CDR3 is CASSRQRNSYNEQFF. CDR3 DNA sequence: TGTGCCAGCAGCAGACAGCGTAACTCCTACAATGAGCAGTTCTTC.

This clone was observed a single time. The chain employs TRBV5-4 and TRBJ2-5; the D call may be TRBD1 or TRBD2 (6 bases each). V lost 0 bases and J 11 bases, leaving 20 bases between the germline ends. Germline V gene sequence: CDR1 SGHNT, CDR2 YYREEE (reference sequence). The length of the CDR3 is 15 residues. The CDR3 reads CASSLGPPGAGEQYF. DNA for the CDR3: TGTGCCAGCAGCTTGGGACCCCCGGGGGCAGGGGAGCAGTACTTC. The full variable domain, its missing parts supplied by reference TRBV5-4 and TRBJ2-5, is ETGVTQSPTHLIKTRGQQVTLRCSSQSGHNTVSWYQQALGQGPQFIFQYYREEENGRGNFPPRFSGLQFPNYSSELNVNALELDDSALYLCASSLGPPGAGEQYFGPGTRLLVL.